The 14 T cell receptor beta chains presented below share a single source sample, sequenced in a study of shared clonotypes between healthy human individuals (dated by TCRdb to the early 2020s). Library prep was done by the immunoSEQ multiplex PCR assay. TCRdb retrieved this table from immuneACCESS and kept in-frame rearrangements only. Not all clones are present; in checked studies, unresolved V genes account for under half, and no reason is known for the remainder. The sample contains about 1 million clones, roughly 70% of them found a single time. The top ten constitute about 1.5% of the sample. The source material was memory CD4+ T cells sorted from blood. The sample's cell subset or site label is to be understood as: CD45RA-negative fraction. These TCRs come from a man between 18 and 29 years old in good health.

This clone was detected a few times. The V and J genes are TRBV27 and TRBJ1-1; tentative D call: TRBD1 (6 bases). The CDR3 loop spans 16 amino acids. Trimming removed 2 bases from V and 1 base from J, with 14 bases in between. CDR1 and CDR2 (germline): MNHEY, SMNVEV (reference sequence). The CDR3, as DNA: TGTGCCAGCAGTTTACGGACAGTTTCAAGGAACACTGAAGCTTTCTTT. Residues: CASSLRTVSRNTEAFF.

The rearrangement uses TRBV15 and TRBJ2-1, with D possibly matching TRBD2 (5 bases). Germline CDR1 reads LNHNV; CDR2 reads YYDKDF (reference sequence). The CDR3 has 15 residues. The V end was cut by 5 bases, the J end by 1 base, with 12 bases between. The CDR3 spells CATSEGVQSYNEQFF. The CDR3 bases are TGTGCCACCAGCGAGGGCGTCCAATCCTACAATGAGCAGTTCTTC.

The chain carries TRBV19 and TRBJ2-5; 7 bases align to TRBD1. This CDR3 has 13 residues. Germline-derived CDR1 and CDR2 are LNHDA and SQIVND (reference sequence). With 6 bases clipped from V and 5 bases from J, the junction kept 6 bases outside the gene matches. The CDR3 sequence: CASSDTGVETQYF. The DNA for the CDR3 is TGTGCCAGTAGCGATACAGGGGTGGAGACCCAGTACTTC.

The chain links TRBV5-1 to TRBJ2-5, with TRBD2 matching over 9 bases. The V segment lost 3 bases and the J segment 3 bases; nucleotides outside the gene matches: 0. The CDR3 loop spans 13 amino acids. Germline V gene data show CDR1 as SGHRS and CDR2 as YFSETQ. CDR3 protein: CASSWTSEETQYF. CDR3 DNA sequence: TGCGCCAGCAGCTGGACTAGCGAAGAGACCCAGTACTTC. Supplemented by reference TRBV5-1 and TRBJ2-5, the full variable domain reads KAGVTQTPRYLIKTRGQQVTLSCSPISGHRSVSWYQQTPGQGLQFLFEYFSETQRNKGNFPGRFSGRQFSNSRSEMNVSTLELGDSALYLCASSWTSEETQYFGPGTRLLVL.

This chain uses TRBV11-2 with TRBJ2-5, with D perhaps TRBD1 (6 bases). CDR1 is SGHAT, CDR2 FQNNGV, per germline. The CDR3 is 14 residues long. V dropped 3 bases and J dropped 6 bases, with 14 bases sitting between them. The CDR3 DNA follows: TGTGCCAGCAGCTTCGACAGGCACCCTAAGACCCAGTACTTC. This sequence encodes CASSFDRHPKTQYF.

The genes are TRBV11-3 and TRBJ2-3, with a tentative D call TRBD1 (6 bases). Germline V gene sequence: CDR1 SGHNT, CDR2 YENEEA. The germline V and J ends were trimmed by 0 bases and 0 bases, with 13 bases remaining between them. This CDR3 is built from 17 residues. CDR3 nucleotides: TGTGCCAGCAGCTTAGATGGAGGCCAGGGGAGCACAGATACGCAGTATTTT. It specifies CASSLDGGQGSTDTQYF.

The genes are TRBV7-2 and TRBJ2-1, with TRBD2 as a possible D gene (6 bases). V lost 5 bases to trimming and J lost 9 bases, with 20 bases between them. The CDR3 extends over 15 amino acids. Germline CDR1 reads SGHTA; CDR2 reads FQGNSA. CDR3 sequence: CASSPMTRGPGEQFF. The CDR3 DNA sequence: TGTGCCAGCAGCCCAATGACTAGGGGTCCGGGTGAGCAGTTCTTC.

The chain recombines TRBV10-3 with TRBJ1-1, with unresolved D. Germline V gene sequence: CDR1 ENHRY, CDR2 SYGVKD. The germline V and J ends were trimmed by 3 bases and 1 base, with 9 bases remaining between them. The CDR3 has 14 residues. The DNA of the CDR3 is TGTGCCATCAGTGACTTCGGACCGAACACTGAAGCTTTCTTT. Amino acids: CAISDFGPNTEAFF.

This sequence joins TRBV28 and TRBJ1-5; 10 nucleotides match TRBD1. Trimming cost V 4 bases and J 6 bases; bases outside gene matches: 3. The CDR3 extends over 14 amino acids. The V gene's germline CDR1 is MDHEN and CDR2 SYDVKM. The CDR3 nucleotides are TGTGCCAGCAGTTCAGGACAGGGGGGTCAGCCCCAGCATTTT. Translation: CASSSGQGGQPQHF.

The chain links TRBV28 to TRBJ2-6, with D perhaps matching TRBD2 (5 bases). This CDR3 spans 12 amino acids. Trimming took off 8 bases at V and 6 bases at J, with 8 bases between the two ends. From germline, CDR1 is MDHEN and CDR2 SYDVKM. The CDR3 region is CASLDSANVLTF. The CDR3 region has the DNA TGTGCCAGCCTGGACTCGGCCAACGTCCTGACTTTC.

The chain carries TRBV14 and TRBJ2-7, with TRBD1 matching over 7 bases. V lost 8 bases, J lost 2 bases, and 6 bases stayed unmatched. This CDR3 is 13 amino acids long. Germline assignment: CDR1 SGHDN and CDR2 FVKESK. The CDR3 sequence is CASARQGTYEQYF. The DNA of the CDR3 is TGTGCCAGCGCGAGACAGGGAACCTACGAGCAGTACTTC.

The chain recombines TRBV7-9 with TRBJ1-5; possible D gene TRBD1, 6 bases. V was cut by 7 bases and J by 2 bases, with 12 bases left in between. The length of the CDR3 is 14 residues. Germline CDR1 SEHNR, CDR2 FQNEAQ (reference sequence). The CDR3, as DNA: TGTGCCAGCACAAGGGGGGACGGCAATCAGCCCCAGCATTTT. It encodes CASTRGDGNQPQHF.

CDR3 amino acids: CAWSPSGGFYNEQFF. DNA for the CDR3: TGTGCCTGGAGTCCCTCAGGGGGGTTCTACAATGAGCAGTTCTTC. This chain links TRBV30 with TRBJ2-1, with D perhaps TRBD1 (7 bases). The CDR3 runs 15 residues. V shed 2 bases and J shed 3 bases, with 14 bases lying between them. The germline gives CDR1 GTSNPN, CDR2 SVGIG (reference sequence).

CDR3 sequence: CASSLDRSYGYTF. The DNA for the CDR3 is TGTGCCAGCTCACTGGACAGAAGCTATGGCTACACCTTC. The chain has TRBV18 and TRBJ1-2, with D maybe TRBD1 (6 bases). Trimming left V 4 bases short and J 4 bases short, with 10 bases between. Germline CDR1 reads KGHSH; CDR2 reads LQKENI. This CDR3 region has 13 residues. Looking up the rest from reference TRBV18 and TRBJ1-2 gives the full variable domain: NAGVMQNPRHLVRRRGQEARLRCSPMKGHSHVYWYRQLPEEGLKFMVYLQKENIIDESGMPKERFSAEFPKEGPSILRIQQVVRGDSAAYFCASSLDRSYGYTFGSGTRLTVV.